This TCR beta chain was obtained from a study of OX40 agonist ivuxolimab in advanced cancers. Method: immunoSEQ multiplex PCR; TCRdb's copy keeps in-frame clones and lacks some. Among about 83,000 clones, approximately 90% were seen once, and the ten largest hold roughly 9%. Per the germline V gene, CDR1 is SGHRS and CDR2 is YFSETQ. V gave up 0 bases and J gave up 0 bases; unmatched junction bases: 7. The CDR3 has 17 amino acids. The sample was CD4+ or CD8+ T cells sorted from blood, taken in a trial of the OX40 agonist ivuxolimab. The clonotype comes from an adult with an advanced solid tumor such as melanoma, head and neck, liver or kidney cancer. This chain connects TRBV5-1 to TRBJ2-7, with TRBD2 matching 9 bases. The CDR3 loop reads CASSLEGSGGSSYEQYF. Here the CDR3 DNA reads TGCGCCAGCAGCTTGGAGGGCAGCGGGGGGAGCTCCTACGAGCAGTACTTC. Supplemented by reference TRBV5-1 and TRBJ2-7, the full variable domain reads KAGVTQTPRYLIKTRGQQVTLSCSPISGHRSVSWYQQTPGQGLQFLFEYFSETQRNKGNFPGRFSGRQFSNSRSEMNVSTLELGDSALYLCASSLEGSGGSSYEQYFGPGTRLTVT.